This T cell receptor beta chain was captured by sequencing in a study of blood T cell repertoires in COVID-19. At the level of the study: There were acute and convalescent COVID-19 samples, and they came from the United States, Italy and Spain.

As regards this clone: One end of the junction varies from germline; a read error may be responsible. Other DNA sequences in this sample translate to the same CDR3.

Authors' analysis steps: By means of reference gene primer amplification, nucleated cell counts were estimated. Libraries were prepared by immunoSEQ multiplex PCR; TCRdb keeps only in-frame clonotypes and omits some of them. The D gene and trimming were derived from the DNA, and the V and J assignments and clone size from that table. The sample shows 180,000 or so clones, about nine tenths of them seen only once. There are 15 residues in the CDR3. Germline V lookup: CDR1 SGHRS, CDR2 YFSETQ. The sequenced sample consisted of peripheral blood. The chain combines TRBV5-1 with TRBJ2-7, with TRBD1 as a possible D gene (5 bases). The clonotype comes from a woman in her 30s with acute or convalescent COVID-19. The CDR3 reads CASSLGQRSSYEQYF. CDR3 nucleotides: TGCGCCAGCAGCTTAGGACAAAGGAGCTCCTACGAACAGTACTTC.